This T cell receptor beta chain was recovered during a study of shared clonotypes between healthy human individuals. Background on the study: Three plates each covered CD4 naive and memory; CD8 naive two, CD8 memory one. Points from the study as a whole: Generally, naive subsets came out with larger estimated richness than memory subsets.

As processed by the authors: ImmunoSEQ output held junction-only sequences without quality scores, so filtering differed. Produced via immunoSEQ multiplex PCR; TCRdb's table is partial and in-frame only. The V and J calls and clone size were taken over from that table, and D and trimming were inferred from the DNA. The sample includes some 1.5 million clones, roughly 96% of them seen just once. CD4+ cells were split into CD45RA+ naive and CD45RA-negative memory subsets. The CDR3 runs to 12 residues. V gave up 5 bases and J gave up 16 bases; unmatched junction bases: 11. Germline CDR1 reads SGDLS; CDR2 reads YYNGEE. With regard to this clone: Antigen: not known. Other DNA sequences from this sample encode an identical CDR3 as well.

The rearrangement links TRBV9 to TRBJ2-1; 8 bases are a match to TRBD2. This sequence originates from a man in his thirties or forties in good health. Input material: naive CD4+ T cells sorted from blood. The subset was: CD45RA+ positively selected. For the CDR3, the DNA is TGTGCCAGCAGTAGAGAAGCGGGAGAGACTTTCTTC. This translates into CASSREAGETFF.